What follows describes a single TCR beta chain. Antigen specificity is unknown. TCRdb keeps only in-frame clones here, not all; method: immunoSEQ multiplex PCR. This sample yields 65,000 to 90,000 clones, of which about 91% are seen a single time; 7.6% belongs to the top ten. Germline V gene sequence: CDR1 MNHEY, CDR2 SMNVEV (reference sequence). CDR3 length: 14 amino acids. The V segment lost 8 bases and the J segment 3 bases; nucleotides outside the gene matches: 9. The data stem from a study of graft-versus-host responses after intestinal transplantation. The TCR sequence derives from a human donor who was the organ donor for an intestinal transplant. This rearrangement joins TRBV27 to TRBJ1-2; 7 nucleotides align to TRBD1. The sample here was unstimulated CD8+ T cells sorted from spleen or lymph node cells, taken before transplant. CDR3: CASGTGAGHYGYTF. In nucleotides, the CDR3 is TGTGCCAGCGGTACAGGGGCCGGGCACTATGGCTACACCTTC.